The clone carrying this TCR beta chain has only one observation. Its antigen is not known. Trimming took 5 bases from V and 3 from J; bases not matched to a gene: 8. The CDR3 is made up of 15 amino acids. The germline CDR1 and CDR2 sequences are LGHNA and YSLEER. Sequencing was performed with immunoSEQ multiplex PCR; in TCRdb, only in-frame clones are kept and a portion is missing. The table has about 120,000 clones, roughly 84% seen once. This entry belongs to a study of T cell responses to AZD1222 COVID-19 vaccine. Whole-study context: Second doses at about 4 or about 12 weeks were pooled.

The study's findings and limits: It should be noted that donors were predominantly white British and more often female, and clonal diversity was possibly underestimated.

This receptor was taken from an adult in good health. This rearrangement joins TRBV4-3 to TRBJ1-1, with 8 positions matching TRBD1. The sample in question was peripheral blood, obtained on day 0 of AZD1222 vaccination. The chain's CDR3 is CASSSRQGWHTEAFF. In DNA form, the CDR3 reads TGCGCCAGCAGCTCTCGACAGGGGTGGCACACTGAAGCTTTCTTT.